The clone carrying this TCR beta chain was seen a few times. TCRdb used MiXCR to reprocess the PCR reads, holding one entry per CDR3 protein. The sample holds about 7,200 distinct CDR3 sequences; about 15% are singletons and the top ten take about an eighth. The CDR3 sequence is 14 residues long. Trimming took 0 bases from V and 0 from J, leaving 7 bases between them. Germline-derived CDR1 and CDR2 are SGHRS and YFSETQ. This specimen comes from a study of tumor-infiltrating lymphocytes in oesophageal squamous cell carcinoma. The TCR comes from a male donor with esophageal squamous cell carcinoma. The V call is TRBV5-1, the J call TRBJ2-7; D is uncertain. The sequenced sample was blood. The CDR3 region is CASSLDLYSYEQYF. The DNA of the CDR3 is TGCGCCAGCAGCTTGGACTTATACTCCTACGAGCAGTACTTC. Based on the CDR3 plus reference TRBV5-1 and TRBJ2-7, the full variable domain is KAGVTQTPRYLIKTRGQQVTLSCSPISGHRSVSWYQQTPGQGLQFLFEYFSETQRNKGNFPGRFSGRQFSNSRSEMNVSTLELGDSALYLCASSLDLYSYEQYFGPGTRLTVT.